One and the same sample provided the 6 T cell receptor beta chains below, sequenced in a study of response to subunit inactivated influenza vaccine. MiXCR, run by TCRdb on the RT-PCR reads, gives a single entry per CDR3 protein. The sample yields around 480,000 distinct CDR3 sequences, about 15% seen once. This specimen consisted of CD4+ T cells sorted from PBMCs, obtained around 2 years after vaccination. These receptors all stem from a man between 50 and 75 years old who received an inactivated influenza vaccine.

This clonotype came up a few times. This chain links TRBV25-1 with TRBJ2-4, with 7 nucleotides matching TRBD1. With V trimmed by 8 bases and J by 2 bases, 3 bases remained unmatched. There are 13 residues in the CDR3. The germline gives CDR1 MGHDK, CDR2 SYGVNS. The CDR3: CASRGQPKNIQYF. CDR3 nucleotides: TGTGCCAGCCGGGGACAGCCCAAAAACATTCAGTACTTC.

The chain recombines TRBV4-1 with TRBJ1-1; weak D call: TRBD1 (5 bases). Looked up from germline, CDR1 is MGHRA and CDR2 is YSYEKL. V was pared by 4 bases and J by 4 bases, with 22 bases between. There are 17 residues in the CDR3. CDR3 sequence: CASSPSTIGGGGTEAFF. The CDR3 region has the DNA TGCGCCAGCAGCCCCTCTACCATCGGGGGAGGAGGCACTGAAGCTTTCTTT.

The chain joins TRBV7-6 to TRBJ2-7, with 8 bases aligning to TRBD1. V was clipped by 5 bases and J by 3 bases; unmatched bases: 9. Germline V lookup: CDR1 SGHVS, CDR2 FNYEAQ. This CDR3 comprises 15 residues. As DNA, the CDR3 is TGTGCCAGCAGCCGGGAGCAGGGGGCAATCTACGAGCAGTACTTC. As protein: CASSREQGAIYEQYF.

The DNA of the CDR3 is TGCGCCAGCAGCGGCCTCTCTGGGGCCAACGTCCTGACTTTC. Translated: CASSGLSGANVLTF. The chain has TRBV5-1 and TRBJ2-6, with unresolved D. The CDR3 totals 14 residues. Per germline, CDR1 SGHRS and CDR2 YFSETQ. V was pared by 4 bases and J by 0 bases, with 5 bases between. Looking up the rest from reference TRBV5-1 and TRBJ2-6 gives the full variable domain: KAGVTQTPRYLIKTRGQQVTLSCSPISGHRSVSWYQQTPGQGLQFLFEYFSETQRNKGNFPGRFSGRQFSNSRSEMNVSTLELGDSALYLCASSGLSGANVLTFGAGSRLTVL.

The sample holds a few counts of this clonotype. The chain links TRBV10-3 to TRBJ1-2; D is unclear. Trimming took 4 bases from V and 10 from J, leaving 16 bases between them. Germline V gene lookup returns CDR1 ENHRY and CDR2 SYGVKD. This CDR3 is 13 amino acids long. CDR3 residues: CAISVKSMGDYTF. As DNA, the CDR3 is TGTGCCATCAGTGTAAAAAGTATGGGAGACTACACCTTC.

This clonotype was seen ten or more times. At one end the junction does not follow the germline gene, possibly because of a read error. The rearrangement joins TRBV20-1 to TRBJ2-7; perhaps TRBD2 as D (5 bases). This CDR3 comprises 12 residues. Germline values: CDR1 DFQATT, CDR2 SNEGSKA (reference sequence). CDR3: CSARPELDSRHF. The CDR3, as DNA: TGCAGTGCTAGGCCTGAACTAGATTCGCGACACTTC.